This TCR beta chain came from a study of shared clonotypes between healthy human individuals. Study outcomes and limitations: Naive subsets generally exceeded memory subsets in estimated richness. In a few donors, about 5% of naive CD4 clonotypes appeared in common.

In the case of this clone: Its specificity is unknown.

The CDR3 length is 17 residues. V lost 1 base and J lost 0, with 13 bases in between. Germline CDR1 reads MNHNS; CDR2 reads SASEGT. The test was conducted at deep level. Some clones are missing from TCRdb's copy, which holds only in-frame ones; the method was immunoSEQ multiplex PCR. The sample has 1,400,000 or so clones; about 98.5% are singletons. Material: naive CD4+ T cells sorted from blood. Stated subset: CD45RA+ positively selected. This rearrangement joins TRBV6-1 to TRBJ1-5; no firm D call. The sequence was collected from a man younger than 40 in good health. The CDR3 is CASSEGSRLHSNQPQHF. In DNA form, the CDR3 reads TGTGCCAGCAGTGAAGGGTCTCGACTGCATAGCAATCAGCCCCAGCATTTT.